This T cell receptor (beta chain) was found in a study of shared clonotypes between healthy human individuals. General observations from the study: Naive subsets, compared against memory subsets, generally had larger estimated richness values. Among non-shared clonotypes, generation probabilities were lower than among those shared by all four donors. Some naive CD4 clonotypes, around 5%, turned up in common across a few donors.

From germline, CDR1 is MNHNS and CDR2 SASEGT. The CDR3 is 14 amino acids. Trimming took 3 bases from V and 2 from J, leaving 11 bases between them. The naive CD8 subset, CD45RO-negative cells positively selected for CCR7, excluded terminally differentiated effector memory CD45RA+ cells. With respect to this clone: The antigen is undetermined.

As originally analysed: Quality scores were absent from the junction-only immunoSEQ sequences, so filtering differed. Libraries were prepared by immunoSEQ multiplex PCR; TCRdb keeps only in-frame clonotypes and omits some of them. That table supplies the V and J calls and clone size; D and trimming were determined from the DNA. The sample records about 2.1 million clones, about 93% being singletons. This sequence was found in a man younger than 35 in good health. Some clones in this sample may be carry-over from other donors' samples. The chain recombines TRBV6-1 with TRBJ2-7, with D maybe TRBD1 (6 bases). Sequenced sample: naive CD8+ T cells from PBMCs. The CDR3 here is CASSETGHPYEQYF. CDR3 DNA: TGTGCCAGCAGTGAGACAGGCCACCCCTACGAGCAGTACTTC.